This entry features one TCR beta chain sequence. Sequencing used immunoSEQ v3.0 at survey level. Clones were sequenced by immunoSEQ multiplex PCR, and TCRdb holds only the in-frame ones, with some missing. The table records some 25,000 clones, about four fifths of them present only once. In germline, CDR1 is SGDLS, CDR2 YYNGEE. CDR3 length: 15 amino acids. Trimming removed 3 bases at V and 4 bases at J, with 13 bases between. The source of the sample is a study of long-term antiretroviral therapy in people with HIV. The chain joins TRBV9 to TRBJ1-4, with D perhaps matching TRBD1 (5 bases). The TCR originated in a man between 25 and 39 years old with HIV. The source material was unsorted PBMCs, sampled 0.7 years before starting antiretroviral therapy. The CDR3 region is CASSALPGLNEKLFF. The DNA of the CDR3 is TGTGCCAGCAGCGCCCTCCCGGGACTTAATGAAAAACTGTTTTTT.